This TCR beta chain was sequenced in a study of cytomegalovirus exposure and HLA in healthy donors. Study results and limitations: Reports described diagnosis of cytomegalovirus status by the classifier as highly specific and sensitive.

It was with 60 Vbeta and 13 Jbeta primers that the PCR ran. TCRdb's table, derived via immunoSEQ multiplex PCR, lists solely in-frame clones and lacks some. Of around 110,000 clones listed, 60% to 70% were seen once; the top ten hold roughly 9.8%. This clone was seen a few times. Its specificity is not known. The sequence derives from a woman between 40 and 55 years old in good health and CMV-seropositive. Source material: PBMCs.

DNA of the CDR3: TGTGCCAGTAGCGAACAGGGGGCGTGGAATGGCTACACCTTC. It specifies CASSEQGAWNGYTF. V is TRBV19 and J is TRBJ1-2, with 9 nucleotides matching TRBD1. The CDR3 consists of 14 residues. Per the germline V gene, CDR1 is LNHDA and CDR2 is SQIVND (reference sequence). The junction had 8 bases not matched to a gene; V was cut back by 6 bases and J by 6 bases.